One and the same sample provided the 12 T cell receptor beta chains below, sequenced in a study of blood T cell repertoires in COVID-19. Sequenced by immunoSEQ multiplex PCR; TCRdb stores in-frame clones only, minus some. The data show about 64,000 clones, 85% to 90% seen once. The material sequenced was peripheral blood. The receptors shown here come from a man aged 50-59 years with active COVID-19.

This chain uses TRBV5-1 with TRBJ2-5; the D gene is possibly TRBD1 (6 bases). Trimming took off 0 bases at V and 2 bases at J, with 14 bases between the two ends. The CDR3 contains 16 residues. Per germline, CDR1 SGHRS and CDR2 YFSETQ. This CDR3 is CASSLAIMGAQETQYF. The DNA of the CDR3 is TGCGCCAGCAGCTTGGCCATCATGGGGGCGCAAGAGACCCAGTACTTC.

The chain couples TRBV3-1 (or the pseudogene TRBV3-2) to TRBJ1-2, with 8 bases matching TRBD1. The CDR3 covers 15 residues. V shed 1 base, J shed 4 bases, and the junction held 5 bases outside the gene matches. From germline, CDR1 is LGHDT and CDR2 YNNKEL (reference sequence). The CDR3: CASSQADRGGYGYTF. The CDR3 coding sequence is TGTGCCAGCAGCCAAGCCGACAGGGGTGGCTATGGCTACACCTTC.

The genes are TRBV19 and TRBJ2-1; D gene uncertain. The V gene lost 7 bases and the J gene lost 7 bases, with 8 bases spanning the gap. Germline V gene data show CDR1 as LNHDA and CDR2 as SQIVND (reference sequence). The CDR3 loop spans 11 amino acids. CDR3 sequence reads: CASIHRNEQFF. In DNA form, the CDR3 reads TGTGCCAGTATTCACAGAAATGAGCAGTTCTTC.

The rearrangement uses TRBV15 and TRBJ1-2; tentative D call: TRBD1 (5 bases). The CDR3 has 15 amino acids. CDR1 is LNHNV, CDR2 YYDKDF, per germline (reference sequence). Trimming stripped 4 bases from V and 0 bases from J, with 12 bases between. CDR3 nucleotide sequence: TGTGCCACCAGCAAAACACAGGATCCTAACTATGGCTACACCTTC. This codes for CATSKTQDPNYGYTF. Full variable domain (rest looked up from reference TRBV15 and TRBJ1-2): DAMVIQNPRYQVTQFGKPVTLSCSQTLNHNVMYWYQQKSSQAPKLLFHYYDKDFNNEADTPDNFQSRRPNTSFCFLDIRSPGLGDTAMYLCATSKTQDPNYGYTFGSGTRLTVV.

CDR3 residues: CASGLVASSTDTQYF. The CDR3 DNA is TGCGCCAGCGGTCTTGTAGCCTCTAGCACAGATACGCAGTATTTT. The rearrangement uses TRBV5-1 and TRBJ2-3, with D hard to call. Germline V gives CDR1 SGHRS, CDR2 YFSETQ. CDR3 length equals 15 residues. V was shortened by 7 bases and J by 0 bases, with 15 bases between the two germline ends.

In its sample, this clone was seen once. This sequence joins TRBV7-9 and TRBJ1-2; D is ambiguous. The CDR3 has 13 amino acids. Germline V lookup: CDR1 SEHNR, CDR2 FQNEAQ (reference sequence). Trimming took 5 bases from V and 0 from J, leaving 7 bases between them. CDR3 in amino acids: CASSLPSNYGYTF. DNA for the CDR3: TGTGCCAGCAGCCTTCCCTCTAACTATGGCTACACCTTC.

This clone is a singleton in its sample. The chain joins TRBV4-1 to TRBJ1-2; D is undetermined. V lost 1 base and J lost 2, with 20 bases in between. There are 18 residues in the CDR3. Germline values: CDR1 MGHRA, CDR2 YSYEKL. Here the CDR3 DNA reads TGCGCCAGCAGCCAAGCGGGTCGCGACGGCTCTTCAAACTATGGCTACACCTTC. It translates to CASSQAGRDGSSNYGYTF.

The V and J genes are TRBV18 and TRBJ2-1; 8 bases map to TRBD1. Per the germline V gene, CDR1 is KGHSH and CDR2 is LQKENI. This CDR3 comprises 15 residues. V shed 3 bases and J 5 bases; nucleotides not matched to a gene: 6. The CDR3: CASSPGTGQDNEQFF. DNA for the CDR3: TGTGCCAGCTCACCGGGGACAGGCCAAGACAATGAGCAGTTCTTC.

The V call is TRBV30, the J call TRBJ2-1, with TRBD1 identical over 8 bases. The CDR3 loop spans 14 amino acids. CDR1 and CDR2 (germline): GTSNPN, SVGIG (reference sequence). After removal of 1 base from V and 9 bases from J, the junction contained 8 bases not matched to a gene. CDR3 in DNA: TGTGCCTGGAGTGGACACCCACAGGGGGGTGAGCAGTTCTTC. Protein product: CAWSGHPQGGEQFF.

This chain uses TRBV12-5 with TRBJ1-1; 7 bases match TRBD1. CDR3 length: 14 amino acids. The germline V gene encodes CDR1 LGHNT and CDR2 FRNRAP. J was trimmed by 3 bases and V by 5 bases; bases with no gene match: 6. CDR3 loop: CASGPSRGYTEAFF. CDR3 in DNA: TGTGCTAGTGGTCCGTCCAGGGGGTACACTGAAGCTTTCTTT.

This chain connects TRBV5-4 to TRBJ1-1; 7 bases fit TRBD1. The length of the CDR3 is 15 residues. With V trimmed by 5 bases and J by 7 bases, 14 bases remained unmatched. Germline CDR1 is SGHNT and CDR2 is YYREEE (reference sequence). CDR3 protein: CASRRGGQMKVEAFF. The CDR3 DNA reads TGTGCCAGCAGGCGGGGGGGACAGATGAAAGTTGAAGCTTTCTTT.

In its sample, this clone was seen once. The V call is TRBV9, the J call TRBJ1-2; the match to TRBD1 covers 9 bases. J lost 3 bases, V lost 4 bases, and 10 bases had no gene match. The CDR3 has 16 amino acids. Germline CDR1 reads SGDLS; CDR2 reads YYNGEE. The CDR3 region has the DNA TGTGCCAGCAGCCCTATGACAGGGGGAGTCGACTATGGCTACACCTTC. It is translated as CASSPMTGGVDYGYTF.